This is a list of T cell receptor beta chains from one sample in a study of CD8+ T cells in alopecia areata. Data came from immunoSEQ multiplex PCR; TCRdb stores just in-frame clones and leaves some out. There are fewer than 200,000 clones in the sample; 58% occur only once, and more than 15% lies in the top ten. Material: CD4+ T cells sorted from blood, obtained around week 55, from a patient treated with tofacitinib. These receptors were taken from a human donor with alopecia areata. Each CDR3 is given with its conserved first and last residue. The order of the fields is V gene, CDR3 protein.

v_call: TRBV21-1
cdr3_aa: CASSKEGRYEQYF

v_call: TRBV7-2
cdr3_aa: CASSSGGASSPVGIQYF

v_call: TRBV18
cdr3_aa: CASSLNGQGGGEKLFF

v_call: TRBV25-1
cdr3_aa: CASSEEGLREQYF

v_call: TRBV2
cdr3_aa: CASSVELRAFF

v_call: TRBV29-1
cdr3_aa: CSGGHQNTEAFF

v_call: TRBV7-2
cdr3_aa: CASSLQGKSPLHF

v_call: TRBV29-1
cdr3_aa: CSVGTVGANVLTF

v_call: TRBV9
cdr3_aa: CASSVGIQGLSYEQYF

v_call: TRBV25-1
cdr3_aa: CAIEPSGANVLTF

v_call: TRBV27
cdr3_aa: CASRRQEGEQYF

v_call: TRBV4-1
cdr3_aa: CASSQPTSGRNEQYF

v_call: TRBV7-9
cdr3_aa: CASSLDGRYQETQYF

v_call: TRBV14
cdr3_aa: CAIQGAQPQHF

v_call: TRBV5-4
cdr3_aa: CASSLAGAVGYTF

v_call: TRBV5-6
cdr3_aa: CASSLFGPSNYGYTF

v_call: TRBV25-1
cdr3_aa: CASSANRGGRETQYF

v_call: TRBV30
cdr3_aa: CAWSVNRDRPQHF

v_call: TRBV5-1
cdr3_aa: CASSSGRYNEQFF

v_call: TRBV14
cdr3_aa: CASGPGNSNYGYTF

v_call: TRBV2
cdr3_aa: CASSADGSSVYTF

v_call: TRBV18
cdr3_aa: CASSPRGGTEAFF

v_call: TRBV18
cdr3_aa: CASSPPSETQYF

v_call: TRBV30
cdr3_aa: CAWSLVQSYEQYF

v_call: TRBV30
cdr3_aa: CAWRRGQAAKNIQYF

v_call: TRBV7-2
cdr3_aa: CASSPGPRGDTGELFF

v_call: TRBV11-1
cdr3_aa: CASSLTRTDYNEQFF

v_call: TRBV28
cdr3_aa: CASTSKASYTF

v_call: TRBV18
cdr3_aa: CASSPETGGYGYTF

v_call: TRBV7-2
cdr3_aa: CATSPGQMSNEQYF

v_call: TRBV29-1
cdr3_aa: CSATPIGTGDTQYF

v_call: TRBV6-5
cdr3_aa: CASTQGQGYGYTF

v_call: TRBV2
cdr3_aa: CASSVRQAYYEQYF

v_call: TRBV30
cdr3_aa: CAWSRNYGYTF

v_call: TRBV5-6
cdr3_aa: CASSGGRAGGTIQYF

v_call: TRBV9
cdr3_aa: CASSVHRGFQETQYF

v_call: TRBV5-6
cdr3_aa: CASSPGYRVQYTDTQYF

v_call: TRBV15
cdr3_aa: CATSRANYGYTF

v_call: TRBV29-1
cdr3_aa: CSVGQGFGSPLHF

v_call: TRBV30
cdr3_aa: CAWSRDQGTEAFF

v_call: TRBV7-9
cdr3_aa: CASSGSGETQYF

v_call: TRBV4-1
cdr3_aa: CASSQDVGGSGELFF

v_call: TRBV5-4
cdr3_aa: CASSQKREEKLFF

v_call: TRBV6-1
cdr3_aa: CASSGSRVAGGSYEQYF

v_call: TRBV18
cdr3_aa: CASSLIRTDTQYF

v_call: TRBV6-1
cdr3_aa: CASSEARREDTQYF

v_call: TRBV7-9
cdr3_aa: CASSFDYEQYF

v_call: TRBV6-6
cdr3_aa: CASSYEGGLAEAFF

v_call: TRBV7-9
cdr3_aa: CASSLAELSYEQYF

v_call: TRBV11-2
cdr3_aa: CASSLLRVTEAFF

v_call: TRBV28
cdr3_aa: CASSLAGGRQETQYF

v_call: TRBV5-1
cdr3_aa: CASSLEVTGEAFF

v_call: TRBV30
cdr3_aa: CARKLPGASTDTQYF

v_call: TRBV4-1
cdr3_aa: CASSQDGRGLRDTQYF

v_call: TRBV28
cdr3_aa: CASSSPSGTGTTNEQFF

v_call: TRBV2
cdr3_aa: CASHFGDPWTSVETQYF